This T cell receptor (beta chain) was retrieved from a study of cytomegalovirus exposure and HLA in healthy donors. When sampled, the donors appeared nominally healthy, though they likely had unrecorded immune exposures. The V gene's germline CDR1 is MNHEY and CDR2 SVGAGI. Trimming took 2 bases from V and 6 from J, leaving 8 bases between them. The CDR3 covers 13 residues. This PCR relied on a set of 60 Vbeta primers and 13 Jbeta primers. Sequencing was performed with immunoSEQ multiplex PCR; in TCRdb, only in-frame clones are kept and a portion is missing. The sample lists 70,000 to 95,000 clones, about 83% occurring once. About this clone itself: Its antigen is not identified.

Study observations and caveats: CMV serostatus was the only immune exposure information that was available.

The TCR comes from a woman between 18 and 29 years old in good health and CMV-seropositive. This chain links TRBV6-5 with TRBJ2-1; possibly TRBD2 for D (5 bases). Sequenced sample: PBMCs. The CDR3 DNA sequence: TGTGCCAGCAGTTACGGGAGTAGCAATGAGCAGTTCTTC. It is translated as CASSYGSSNEQFF.